This T cell receptor beta chain was retrieved from a study of OX40 agonist ivuxolimab in advanced cancers. Profiled with immunoSEQ multiplex PCR; TCRdb holds only in-frame clones, not every one. The sample contains 76,000 or so clones, 70% to 90% of which appear only once. On this clone: Its antigen is unknown.

V lost 2 bases and J lost 1, with 5 bases in between. CDR1 SNHLY and CDR2 FYNNEI come from the germline V gene. CDR3 size: 13 residues. Study-level findings and limits: CD4+ and CD8+ blood T cells expanded clonally by week 6 at 0.1 to 3.0 mg/kg. The study found among the lowest clonal expansion in partial responders at 0.1-3.0 mg/kg. Among T cells, CD8+ cells averaged more expanded clones than CD4+ cells.

J is TRBJ1-1 and V is TRBV2, with D hard to call. The starting material was CD4+ or CD8+ T cells sorted from blood, obtained in a trial of the OX40 agonist ivuxolimab. This sequence originates from an adult with an advanced solid tumor such as melanoma, head and neck, liver or kidney cancer. The CDR3 region is CASSEFGNTEAFF. The CDR3, as DNA: TGTGCCAGCAGTGAATTTGGGAACACTGAAGCTTTCTTT.